One T cell receptor beta chain is described in this entry. This record belongs to a study of blood T cell repertoires in COVID-19. Germline V gene sequence: CDR1 SGHRS, CDR2 YFSETQ. V was clipped by 1 base and J by 8 bases, with 12 bases between them. The CDR3 runs to 13 residues. The method was immunoSEQ multiplex PCR; TCRdb's version includes in-frame clones alone and lacks a portion of them. The sample contains approximately 250,000 clones, about four fifths of which appear only once. The chain is built from TRBV5-1 and TRBJ1-2; D is perhaps TRBD1 (6 bases). Material for sequencing was peripheral blood. The TCR sequence derives from a man aged 45 to 65 with acute or convalescent COVID-19. The CDR3 region is CASSLWQGRGYTF. Here the CDR3 DNA reads TGCGCCAGCAGCTTGTGGCAGGGGAGAGGCTACACCTTC. The whole variable domain, filled in from reference TRBV5-1 and TRBJ1-2, reads KAGVTQTPRYLIKTRGQQVTLSCSPISGHRSVSWYQQTPGQGLQFLFEYFSETQRNKGNFPGRFSGRQFSNSRSEMNVSTLELGDSALYLCASSLWQGRGYTFGSGTRLTVV.